These T cell receptor beta chains were read from a single sample in a study of immune characterization of retroperitoneal liposarcoma. One entry per CDR3 protein results from TCRdb running MiXCR on the PCR reads. The sample consists of over 6,000 distinct CDR3 sequences, approximately 31% of them appearing once. The sample was blood. These receptor sequences come from a male donor with retroperitoneal liposarcoma. Both conserved end residues are part of each CDR3. D genes are given only for firm matches. Only part of the rows carry a size: once, few, many, or a class if the clone is expanded.

J gene,V gene,clone size,D gene,CDR3 DNA,CDR3 protein
TRBJ2-1,TRBV4-1,NA,TRBD2,TGCGCCAGCAGTCCTCTAGCGGGAACCTCCTACAATGAGCAGTTCTTC,CASSPLAGTSYNEQFF
TRBJ2-7,TRBV6-6,NA,NA,TGTGCCAGCAGTTACCGACACTGGGGAACCTACGAGCAGTACTTC,CASSYRHWGTYEQYF
TRBJ2-1,TRBV4-3,NA,NA,TGCGCCAGCAGCCAATGGGGGACTGTCTCCTACAATGAGCAGTTCTTC,CASSQWGTVSYNEQFF
TRBJ2-5,TRBV6-1,NA,TRBD2,TGTGCCAGCAGTGAGCGCGGGAGAGAAGAGACCCAGTACTTC,CASSERGREETQYF
TRBJ2-7,TRBV5-4,many,NA,TGTGCCAGCAGCAGGGTAGGCGAGCAGTACTTC,CASSRVGEQYF
TRBJ2-3,TRBV6-5,NA,NA,TGTGCCAGCAGTGCTACCGGGACTCATACGCAGTATTTT,CASSATGTHTQYF
TRBJ2-5,TRBV6-1,many,NA,TGTGCCAGCAGTCAACCGGGGTACCCTGTGACCCAGTACTTC,CASSQPGYPVTQYF
TRBJ1-1,TRBV20-1,NA,TRBD1,TGCAGTGCTAGGTCGACAGGGGGGAAAAAGGCTGAAGCTTTCTTT,CSARSTGGKKAEAFF
TRBJ2-3,TRBV29-1,few,NA,TGCAGCGGTACCATGGCAGATACGCAGTATTTT,CSGTMADTQYF
TRBJ2-7,TRBV30,NA,TRBD2,TGTGCCTGGAGTGTCGGGGGGGGAGCCTACGAGCAGTACTTC,CAWSVGGGAYEQYF
TRBJ2-3,TRBV6-4,NA,TRBD2,TGTGCCAGCAGTGTTAGCGGGGGCACAGATACGCAGTATTTT,CASSVSGGTDTQYF
TRBJ2-3,TRBV27,NA,NA,TGTGCCAGCAGCGGAGCCGGACTAACAGATACGCAGTATTTT,CASSGAGLTDTQYF
TRBJ2-5,TRBV7-2,NA,TRBD1,TGTGCCAGCAGCTTATGGCCGGGACAGGGAGACCAAGAGACCCAGTACTTC,CASSLWPGQGDQETQYF
TRBJ1-2,TRBV28,few,NA,TGTGCCAGCAGTTGGATCGGGGGCTATAGCTATGGCTACACCTTC,CASSWIGGYSYGYTF
TRBJ1-2,TRBV6-1,many,NA,TGTGCCACCCAGGGTGTCTACACCTTC,CATQGVYTF
TRBJ2-1,TRBV15,many,NA,TGTGCCACCTCAGGACCGCCGTATTCGGACCAAGAGACCCAGTTCTTC,CATSGPPYSDQETQFF
TRBJ1-4,TRBV11-2,NA,NA,TGTGCCAGCAGCTTAGTTGGGGAAAAACTGTTTTTT,CASSLVGEKLFF
TRBJ2-1,TRBV7-2,many,TRBD2,TGTGCCAGCAGCTTGGCGGGAGGGATCTACGAGCAGTTCTTC,CASSLAGGIYEQFF
TRBJ2-2,TRBV3-1,few,TRBD2,TGTGCCAGCAGGGATAGCGGGAGAATTATGATCGGGGAGCTGTTTTTT,CASRDSGRIMIGELFF
TRBJ2-1,TRBV6-6,few,NA,TGTGCCAGCAGTTACTCGATTGAGAGTGGTGAGCAGTTCTTC,CASSYSIESGEQFF
TRBJ1-1,TRBV6-1,medium-sized,NA,TGTGCCAGCAGTGAAAGGAAGGGGTTGGAGACTGAAGCTTTCTTT,CASSERKGLETEAFF
TRBJ1-2,TRBV27,many,NA,TGTGCCAGCAGTTTAGCAGGGTATAACTATGGCTACACCTTC,CASSLAGYNYGYTF
TRBJ2-5,TRBV20-1,few,NA,TGCAGTGCTAGTCGGCAGTGGGAGACCCAGTACTTC,CSASRQWETQYF
TRBJ2-5,TRBV6-6,NA,NA,TGTGCCAGCAGTTATAGGACTATCGGGAGTATGTCGTTCTTC,CASSYRTIGSMSFF
TRBJ2-1,TRBV4-1,few,TRBD1,TGCGCCAGCAGCCAGGCGCATCCGGGACAGGGGTACAATGAGCAGTTCTTC,CASSQAHPGQGYNEQFF
TRBJ1-2,TRBV7-2,few,NA,TGTGCCAGCAGCTTAGACTACAGGGTCGTCTATGGCTACACCTTC,CASSLDYRVVYGYTF
TRBJ1-1,TRBV6-6,NA,TRBD1,TGTGCCAGCAGTGTCAGGACAGGGAACACTGAAGCTTTCTTT,CASSVRTGNTEAFF
TRBJ2-5,TRBV12-3/TRBV12-4,many,TRBD2,TGTGCCAGCAGCGCCAGCGGGAACCAAGAGACCCAGTACTTC,CASSASGNQETQYF
TRBJ1-1,TRBV7-2,NA,TRBD1,TGTGCCAGCAGCGCGACAGGGTACACTGAAGCTTTCTTT,CASSATGYTEAFF
TRBJ1-5,TRBV12-3/TRBV12-4,NA,NA,TGTGCCAGCAGTACGTCCGGGGAGGGACATAGCAATCAGCCCCAGCATTTT,CASSTSGEGHSNQPQHF